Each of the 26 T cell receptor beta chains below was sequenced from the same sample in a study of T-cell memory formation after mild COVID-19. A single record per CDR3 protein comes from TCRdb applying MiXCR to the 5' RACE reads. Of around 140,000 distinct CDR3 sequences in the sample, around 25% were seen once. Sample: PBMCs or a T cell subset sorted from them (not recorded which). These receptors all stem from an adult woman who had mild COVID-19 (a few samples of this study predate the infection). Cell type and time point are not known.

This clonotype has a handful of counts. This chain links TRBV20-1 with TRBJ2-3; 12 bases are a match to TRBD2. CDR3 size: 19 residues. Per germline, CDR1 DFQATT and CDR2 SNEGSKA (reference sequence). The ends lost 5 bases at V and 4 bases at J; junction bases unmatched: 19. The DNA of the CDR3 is TGCAGTGCTTCGCAATTCCTAGCGGGGGGGCCGGTCTTCGCAGATACGCAGTATTTT. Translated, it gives CSASQFLAGGPVFADTQYF.

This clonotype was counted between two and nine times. Here the CDR3 DNA reads TGTGCCAGCAGCGAGGGACATAGCTCCTACGAGCAGTACTTC. Translating gives CASSEGHSSYEQYF. The chain employs TRBV6-5 and TRBJ2-7; D perhaps matches TRBD1 (6 bases). Trimming took 6 bases from V and 0 from J, leaving 12 bases between them. The CDR3 contains 14 residues. CDR1 and CDR2 (germline): MNHEY, SVGAGI.

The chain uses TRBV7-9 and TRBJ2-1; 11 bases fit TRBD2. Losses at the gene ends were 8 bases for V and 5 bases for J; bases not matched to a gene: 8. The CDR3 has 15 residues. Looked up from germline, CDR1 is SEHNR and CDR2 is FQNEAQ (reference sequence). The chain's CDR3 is CASRIAGGPDNEQFF. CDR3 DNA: TGTGCCAGCCGTATAGCGGGAGGGCCCGACAATGAGCAGTTCTTC.

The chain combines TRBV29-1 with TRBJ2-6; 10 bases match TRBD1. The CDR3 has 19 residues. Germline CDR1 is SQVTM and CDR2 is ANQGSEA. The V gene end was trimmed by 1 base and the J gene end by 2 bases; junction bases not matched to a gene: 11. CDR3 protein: CSVEGLRQGASPGANVLTF. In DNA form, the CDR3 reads TGCAGCGTTGAAGGGCTAAGACAGGGGGCTAGTCCTGGGGCCAACGTCCTGACTTTC.

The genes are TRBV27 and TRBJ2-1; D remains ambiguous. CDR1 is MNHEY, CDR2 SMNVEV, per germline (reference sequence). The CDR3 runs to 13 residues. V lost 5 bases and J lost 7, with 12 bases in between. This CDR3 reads CASSVDLGNEQFF. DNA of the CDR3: TGTGCCAGCAGTGTAGACCTTGGGAATGAGCAGTTCTTC.

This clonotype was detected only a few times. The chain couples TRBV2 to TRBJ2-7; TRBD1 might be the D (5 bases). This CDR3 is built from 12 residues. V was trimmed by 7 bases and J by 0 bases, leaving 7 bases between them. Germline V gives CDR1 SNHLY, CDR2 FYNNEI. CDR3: CASKDISYEQYF. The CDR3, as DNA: TGTGCCAGCAAGGACATCTCCTACGAGCAGTACTTC. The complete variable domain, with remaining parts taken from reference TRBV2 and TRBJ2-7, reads EPEVTQTPSHQVTQMGQEVILRCVPISNHLYFYWYRQILGQKVEFLVSFYNNEISEKSEIFDDQFSVERPDGSNFTLKIRSTKLEDSAMYFCASKDISYEQYFGPGTRLTVT.

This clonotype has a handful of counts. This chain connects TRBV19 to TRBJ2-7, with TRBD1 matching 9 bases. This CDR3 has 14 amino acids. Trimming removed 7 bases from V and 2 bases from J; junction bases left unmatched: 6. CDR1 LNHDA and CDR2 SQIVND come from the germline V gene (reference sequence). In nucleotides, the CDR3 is TGTGCCAGTACCGGGGACAGGGCCGCCTACGAGCAGTACTTC. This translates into CASTGDRAAYEQYF.

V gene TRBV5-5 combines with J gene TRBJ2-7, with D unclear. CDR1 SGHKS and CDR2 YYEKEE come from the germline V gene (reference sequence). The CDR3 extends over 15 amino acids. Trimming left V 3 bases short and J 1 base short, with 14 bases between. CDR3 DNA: TGTGCCAGCAGCTCGCCGAACGAGGAGTCCTACGAGCAGTACTTC. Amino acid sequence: CASSSPNEESYEQYF.

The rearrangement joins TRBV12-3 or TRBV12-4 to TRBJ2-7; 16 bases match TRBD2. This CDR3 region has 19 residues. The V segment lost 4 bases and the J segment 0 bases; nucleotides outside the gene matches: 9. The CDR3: CASSSHAGTSGGASYEQYF. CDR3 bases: TGTGCCAGCAGTTCTCACGCCGGGACTAGCGGGGGGGCCTCCTACGAGCAGTACTTC.

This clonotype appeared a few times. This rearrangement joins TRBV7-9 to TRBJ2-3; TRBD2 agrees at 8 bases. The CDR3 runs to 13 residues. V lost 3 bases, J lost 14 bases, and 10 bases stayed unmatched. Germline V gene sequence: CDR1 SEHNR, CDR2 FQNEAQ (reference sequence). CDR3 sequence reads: CASSFPGTSWLYF. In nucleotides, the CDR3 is TGTGCCAGCAGCTTTCCCGGGACTAGTTGGCTGTATTTT.

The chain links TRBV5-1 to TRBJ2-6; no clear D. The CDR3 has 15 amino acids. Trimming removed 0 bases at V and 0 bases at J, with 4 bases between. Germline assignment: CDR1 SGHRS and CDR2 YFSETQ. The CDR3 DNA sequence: TGCGCCAGCAGCTTGGCCGACTCTGGGGCCAACGTCCTGACTTTC. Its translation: CASSLADSGANVLTF.

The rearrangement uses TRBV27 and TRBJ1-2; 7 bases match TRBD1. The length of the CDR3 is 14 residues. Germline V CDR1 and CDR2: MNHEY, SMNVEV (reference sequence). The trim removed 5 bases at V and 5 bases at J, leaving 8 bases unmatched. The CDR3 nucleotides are TGTGCCAGCAGTCCGAAACAGGGGTATTATGGCTACACCTTC. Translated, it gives CASSPKQGYYGYTF.

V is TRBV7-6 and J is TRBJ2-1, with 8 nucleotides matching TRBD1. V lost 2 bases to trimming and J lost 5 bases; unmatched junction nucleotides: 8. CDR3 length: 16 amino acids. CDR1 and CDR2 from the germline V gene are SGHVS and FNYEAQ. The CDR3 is CASSLSGQGRNNEQFF. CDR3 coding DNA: TGTGCCAGCAGCTTATCCGGACAGGGACGTAACAATGAGCAGTTCTTC.

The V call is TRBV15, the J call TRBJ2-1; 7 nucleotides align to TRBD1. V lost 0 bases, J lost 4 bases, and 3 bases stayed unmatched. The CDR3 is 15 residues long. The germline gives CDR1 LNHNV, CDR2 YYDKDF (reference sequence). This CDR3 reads CATSRDRDSYNEQFF. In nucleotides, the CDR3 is TGTGCCACCAGCAGAGATCGGGACAGTTACAATGAGCAGTTCTTC.

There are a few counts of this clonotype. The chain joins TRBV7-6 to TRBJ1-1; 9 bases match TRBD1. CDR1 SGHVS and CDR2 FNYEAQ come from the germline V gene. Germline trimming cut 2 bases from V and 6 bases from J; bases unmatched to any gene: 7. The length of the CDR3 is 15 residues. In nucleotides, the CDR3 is TGTGCCAGCAGCTTAACGGGACAGGGTAGGCCTGAAGCTTTCTTT. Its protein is CASSLTGQGRPEAFF. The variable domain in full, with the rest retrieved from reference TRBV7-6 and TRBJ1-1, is GAGVSQSPRYKVTKRGQDVALRCDPISGHVSLYWYRQALGQGPEFLTYFNYEAQQDKSGLPNDRFSAERPEGSISTLTIQRTEQRDSAMYRCASSLTGQGRPEAFFGQGTRLTVV.

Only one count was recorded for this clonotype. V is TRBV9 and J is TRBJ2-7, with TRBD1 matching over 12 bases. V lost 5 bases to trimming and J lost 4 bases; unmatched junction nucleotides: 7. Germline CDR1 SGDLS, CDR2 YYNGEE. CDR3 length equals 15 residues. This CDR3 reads CASSEQGQGAYEQYF. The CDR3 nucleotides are TGTGCCAGCAGTGAACAGGGACAGGGGGCTTACGAGCAGTACTTC.

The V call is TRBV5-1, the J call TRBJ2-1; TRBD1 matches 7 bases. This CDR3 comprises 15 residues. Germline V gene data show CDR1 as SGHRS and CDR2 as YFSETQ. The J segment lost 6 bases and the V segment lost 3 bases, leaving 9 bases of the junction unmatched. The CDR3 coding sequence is TGCGCCAGCAGCTCGGGACAGTCGTTTTTCAATGAGCAGTTCTTC. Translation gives CASSSGQSFFNEQFF.

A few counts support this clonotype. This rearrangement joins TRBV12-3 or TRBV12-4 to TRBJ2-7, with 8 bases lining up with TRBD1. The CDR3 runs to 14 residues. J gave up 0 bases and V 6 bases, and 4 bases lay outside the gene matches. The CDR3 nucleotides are TGTGCCAGCAGGGGACAGGAAAGCTCCTACGAGCAGTACTTC. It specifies CASRGQESSYEQYF.

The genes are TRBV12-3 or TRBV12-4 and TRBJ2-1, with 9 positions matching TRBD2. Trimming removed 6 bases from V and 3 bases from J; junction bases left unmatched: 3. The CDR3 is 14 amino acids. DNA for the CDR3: TGTGCCAGCAGCGGAGCGGGGGGCTACAATGAGCAGTTCTTC. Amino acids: CASSGAGGYNEQFF.

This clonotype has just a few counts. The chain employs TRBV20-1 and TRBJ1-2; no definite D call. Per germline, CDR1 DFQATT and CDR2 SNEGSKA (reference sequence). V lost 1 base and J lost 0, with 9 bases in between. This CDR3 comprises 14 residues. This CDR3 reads CSARVPTTNYGYTF. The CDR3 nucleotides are TGCAGTGCTAGAGTCCCAACGACTAACTATGGCTACACCTTC.

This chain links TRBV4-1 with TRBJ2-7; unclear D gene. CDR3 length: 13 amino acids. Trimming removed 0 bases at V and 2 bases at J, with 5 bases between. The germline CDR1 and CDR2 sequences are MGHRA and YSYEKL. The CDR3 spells CASSQEDAYEQYF. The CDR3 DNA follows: TGCGCCAGCAGCCAAGAAGACGCCTACGAGCAGTACTTC.

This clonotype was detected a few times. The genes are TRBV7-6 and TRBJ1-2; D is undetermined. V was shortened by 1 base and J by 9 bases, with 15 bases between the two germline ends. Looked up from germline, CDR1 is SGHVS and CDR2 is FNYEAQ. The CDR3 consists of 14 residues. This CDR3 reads CASSLGADGNSYTF. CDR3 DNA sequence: TGTGCCAGCAGCTTAGGGGCGGACGGAAACAGCTACACCTTC.

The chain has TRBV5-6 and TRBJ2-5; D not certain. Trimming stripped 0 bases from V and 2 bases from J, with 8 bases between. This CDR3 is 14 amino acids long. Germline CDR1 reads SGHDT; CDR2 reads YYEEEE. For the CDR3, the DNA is TGTGCCAGCAGCTTGGTATCCAGTCAAGAGACCCAGTACTTC. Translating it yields CASSLVSSQETQYF. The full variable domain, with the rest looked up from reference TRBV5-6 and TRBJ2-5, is DAGVTQSPTHLIKTRGQQVTLRCSPKSGHDTVSWYQQALGQGPQFIFQYYEEEERQRGNFPDRFSGHQFPNYSSELNVNALLLGDSALYLCASSLVSSQETQYFGPGTRLLVL.

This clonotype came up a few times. The CDR3 here is CAWSAGTGAYEQYF. CDR3 coding DNA: TGTGCCTGGAGTGCCGGGACAGGGGCCTACGAGCAGTACTTC. The chain combines TRBV30 with TRBJ2-7; TRBD1 aligns across 10 bases. J lost 2 bases, V lost 1 base, and 2 bases had no gene match. The V gene's germline CDR1 is GTSNPN and CDR2 SVGIG (reference sequence). The CDR3 totals 14 residues.

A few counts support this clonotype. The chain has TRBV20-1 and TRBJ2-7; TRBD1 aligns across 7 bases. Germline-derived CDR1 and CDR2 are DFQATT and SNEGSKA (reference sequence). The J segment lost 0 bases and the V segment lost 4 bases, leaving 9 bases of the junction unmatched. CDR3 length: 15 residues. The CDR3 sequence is CSATSGTVSSYEQYF. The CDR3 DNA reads TGCAGTGCTACCTCCGGGACAGTGAGCTCCTACGAGCAGTACTTC.

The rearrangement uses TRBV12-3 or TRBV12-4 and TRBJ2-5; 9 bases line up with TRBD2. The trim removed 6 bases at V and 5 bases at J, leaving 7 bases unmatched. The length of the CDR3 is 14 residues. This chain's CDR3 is CASSLGLARETQYF. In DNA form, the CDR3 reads TGTGCCAGCAGCTTGGGACTAGCCCGGGAGACCCAGTACTTC.